Described below is a single T cell receptor beta chain sequence and its context. Its specificity is unknown. The data derive from a study of Graves' ophthalmopathy and Graves' hyperthyroidism. A diagnosis was made from clinical symptoms together with serum thyroxine, TRAb, thyroid ultrasound and orbital computed tomography. Fresh peripheral blood (more than 9.5 ml) yielded the PBMCs. Study-wide results and caveats: Blood repertoires reportedly contained most expanded thyroid clonotypes above 0.001 frequency. Sensitivity reached roughly 70% and specificity just under 75% when the model predicted ophthalmopathy progression.

After removal of 4 bases from V and 1 base from J, the junction contained 11 bases not matched to a gene. This CDR3 is built from 18 residues. Looked up from germline, CDR1 is SGHTA and CDR2 is FQGNSA. RNA transcripts provided the template for amplifying TCR beta CDR3 regions. The first-round RT-PCR employed HTBI primers together with the Qiagen OneStep RT-PCR kit. A multiplex PCR was then performed as the second round. TCRdb recomputed calls from the multiplex PCR reads with MiXCR, one row per CDR3 protein. Of over 650,000 distinct CDR3 sequences listed, 35% to 50% are singletons. The rearrangement links TRBV7-2 to TRBJ1-5; 9 positions agree with TRBD1. Sequenced sample: peripheral blood. The clonotype comes from an adult man with Graves' ophthalmopathy. The CDR3, as DNA: TGTGCCAGCAGCTGGGCCGCGACAGGGGGTTTAAGCAATCAGCCCCAGCATTTT. This sequence encodes CASSWAATGGLSNQPQHF.